This T cell receptor beta chain was recovered during a study of response to subunit inactivated influenza vaccine. In regard to this clonotype: Its antigen is currently unknown.

This CDR3 contains 16 residues. Trimming took 0 bases from V and 2 from J, leaving 13 bases between them. From germline, CDR1 is SGDLS and CDR2 YYNGEE. The study, taken as a whole, reports: Researchers suggested that each seasonal influenza vaccination recruits few new T cells.

MiXCR, applied by TCRdb to the RT-PCR reads, yields one record per CDR3 protein. The sample lists about 190,000 distinct CDR3 sequences, about an eighth occurring once. This TCR was recovered from a man aged 50-59 years who received an inactivated influenza vaccine. The sample was CD8+ T cells sorted from PBMCs, taken about 5 days after vaccination. The genes are TRBV9 and TRBJ2-3; weak D call: TRBD1 (5 bases). CDR3 region: CASSVAVQGPTDTQYF. DNA for the CDR3: TGTGCCAGCAGCGTAGCGGTGCAGGGCCCCACAGATACGCAGTATTTT.